The entry below gives a single T cell receptor (beta chain) sequence along with its context. The data stem from a study of technical replicates of blood from several donors. The method was immunoSEQ multiplex PCR; TCRdb's version includes in-frame clones alone and lacks a portion of them. The sample has almost 90,000 clones, approximately 95% seen once; the top ten hold approximately 0.35%. In germline, CDR1 is GTSNPN, CDR2 SVGIG (reference sequence). This CDR3 spans 11 amino acids. Trimming took 3 bases from V and 4 from J, leaving 5 bases between them. The sequencing sample was made of T cells isolated from PBMCs. This sequence originates from a human donor in good health. The rearrangement uses TRBV30 and TRBJ2-3, with D tentatively TRBD2 (5 bases). The CDR3 loop is CAWSGADTQYF. The CDR3 DNA follows: TGTGCCTGGAGCGGGGCAGATACGCAGTATTTT. Variable domain in full (rest from reference TRBV30 and TRBJ2-3): SQTIHQWPATLVQPVGSPLSLECTVEGTSNPNLYWYRQAAGRGLQLLFYSVGIGQISSEVPQNLSASRPQDRQFILSSKKLLLSDSGFYLCAWSGADTQYFGPGTRLTVL.